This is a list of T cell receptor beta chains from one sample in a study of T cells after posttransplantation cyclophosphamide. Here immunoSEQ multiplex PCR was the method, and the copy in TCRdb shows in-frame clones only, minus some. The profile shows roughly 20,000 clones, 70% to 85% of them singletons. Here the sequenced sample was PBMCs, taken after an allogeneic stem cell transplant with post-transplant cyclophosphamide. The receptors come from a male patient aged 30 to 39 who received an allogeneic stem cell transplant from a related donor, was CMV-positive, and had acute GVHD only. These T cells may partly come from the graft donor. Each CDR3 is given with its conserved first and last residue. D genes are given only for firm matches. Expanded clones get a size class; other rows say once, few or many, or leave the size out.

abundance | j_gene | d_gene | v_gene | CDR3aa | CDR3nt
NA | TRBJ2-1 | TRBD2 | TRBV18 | CASSLFTSGNEQFF | TGTGCCAGCTCACTATTTACTAGCGGGAATGAGCAGTTCTTC
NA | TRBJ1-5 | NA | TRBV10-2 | CASSLQGPQPQHF | TGCGCCAGCAGTTTACAGGGTCCTCAGCCCCAGCATTTT
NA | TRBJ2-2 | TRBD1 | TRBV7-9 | CASSQGQGSTGELFF | TGTGCCAGCAGCCAAGGACAGGGTAGCACCGGGGAGCTGTTTTTT
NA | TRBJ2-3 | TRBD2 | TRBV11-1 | CASSRGTAGGFPDTQYF | TGTGCCAGCAGCCGAGGGACAGCGGGGGGTTTCCCAGATACGCAGTATTTT
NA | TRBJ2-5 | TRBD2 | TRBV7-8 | CASSWTSGGETQYF | TGTGCCAGCAGCTGGACTAGCGGGGGAGAGACCCAGTACTTC
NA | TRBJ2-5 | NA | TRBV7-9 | CAGMIGQGTQYF | TGTGCCGGTATGATCGGACAAGGGACCCAGTACTTC
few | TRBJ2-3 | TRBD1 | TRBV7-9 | CASSLNVDRGRTDTQYF | TGTGCCAGCAGCTTAAACGTAGACAGGGGGCGCACAGATACGCAGTATTTT
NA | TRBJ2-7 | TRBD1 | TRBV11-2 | CASSLGGQGPAEQYF | TGTGCCAGCAGCTTAGGGGGACAGGGTCCTGCAGAGCAGTACTTC
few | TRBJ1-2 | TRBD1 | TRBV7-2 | CASSLGTGLGGYTF | TGTGCCAGCAGCTTAGGGACAGGGTTGGGTGGCTACACCTTC
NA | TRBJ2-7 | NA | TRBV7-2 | CASSLVRGYEQYF | TGTGCCAGCAGCTTAGTTCGGGGCTACGAGCAGTACTTC
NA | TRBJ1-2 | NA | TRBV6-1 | CASSLNYGYTF | TGTGCCAGCTCCCTCAACTATGGCTACACCTTC
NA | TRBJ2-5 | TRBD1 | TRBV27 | CASSLNRGETQYF | TGTGCCAGCAGTTTGAACAGGGGAGAGACCCAGTACTTC
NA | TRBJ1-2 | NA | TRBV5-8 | CASSPVGGLYGYTF | TGTGCCAGCAGCCCGGTTGGGGGCCTCTATGGCTACACCTTC
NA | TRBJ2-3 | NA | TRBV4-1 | CASSQEMGAGALYTDTQYF | TGCGCCAGCAGCCAAGAGATGGGGGCGGGGGCCCTTTACACAGATACGCAGTATTTT
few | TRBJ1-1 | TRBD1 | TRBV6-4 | CASRPDRQNTEAFF | TGTGCCAGCAGGCCGGACAGGCAGAACACTGAAGCTTTCTTT
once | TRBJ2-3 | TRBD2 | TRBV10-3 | CAGKRTSARTDTQYF | TGTGCCGGAAAGCGGACTAGCGCCCGCACAGATACGCAGTATTTT
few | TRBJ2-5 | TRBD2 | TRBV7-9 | CASSHLSGQETQYF | TGCGCCAGCAGCCACCTTAGCGGGCAAGAGACCCAGTACTTC
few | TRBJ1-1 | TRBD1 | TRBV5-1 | CASSPGGRQGGTEAFF | TGCGCCAGCAGCCCTGGAGGTCGGCAGGGGGGCACTGAAGCTTTCTTT
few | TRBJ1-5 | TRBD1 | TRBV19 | CASSTGTGGGQPQHF | TGTGCCAGTAGTACCGGGACAGGGGGAGGTCAGCCCCAGCATTTT
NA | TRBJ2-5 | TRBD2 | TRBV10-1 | CASSESGGTQETQYF | TGCGCCAGCAGTGAGTCCGGGGGGACGCAAGAGACCCAGTACTTC
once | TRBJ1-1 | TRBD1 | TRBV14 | CASSQVPGQKAFF | TGTGCCAGCAGCCAAGTACCGGGACAGAAAGCTTTCTTT
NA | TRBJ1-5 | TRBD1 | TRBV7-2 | CASSPGDRGLDQPQHF | TGTGCCAGCAGCCCGGGGGACAGGGGACTTGATCAGCCCCAGCATTTT
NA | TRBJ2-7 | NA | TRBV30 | CAWSQQGLDYEQYF | TGTGCCTGGAGTCAACAGGGTTTGGACTACGAGCAGTACTTC
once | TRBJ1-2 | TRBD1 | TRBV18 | CASSPVDRGTYGYTF | TGTGCCAGCTCACCTGTGGACAGGGGGACCTATGGCTACACCTTC
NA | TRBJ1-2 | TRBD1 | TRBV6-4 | CASSDSRGTDYTF | TGTGCCAGCAGTGACTCGAGAGGGACAGACTACACCTTC
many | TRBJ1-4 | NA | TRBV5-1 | CASSLGGTPNEKLFF | TGCGCCAGCAGCTTGGGGGGGACACCTAATGAAAAACTGTTTTTT
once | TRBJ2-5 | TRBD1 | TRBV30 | CAWSRDRGETQYF | TGTGCCTGGAGCCGGGACAGGGGAGAGACCCAGTACTTC
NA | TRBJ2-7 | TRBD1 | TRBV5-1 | CASSPGGSKYEQYF | TGCGCCAGCAGCCCAGGGGGCTCGAAATACGAGCAGTACTTC
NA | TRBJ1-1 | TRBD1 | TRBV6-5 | CASSGTANTEAFF | TGTGCCAGCAGTGGGACAGCGAACACTGAAGCTTTCTTT
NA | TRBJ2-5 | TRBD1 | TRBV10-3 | CAISNTGVQETQYF | TGTGCCATCAGTAATACAGGGGTACAAGAGACCCAGTACTTC
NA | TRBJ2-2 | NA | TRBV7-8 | CASSFMGQNTGELFF | TGTGCCAGCAGCTTTATGGGACAAAACACCGGGGAGCTGTTTTTT
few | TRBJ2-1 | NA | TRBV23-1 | CASSQRCAGLSNEQFF | TGCGCCAGCAGTCAAAGGTGTGCCGGACTAAGCAATGAGCAGTTCTTC
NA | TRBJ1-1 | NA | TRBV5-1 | CASSLIQNTEAFF | TGCGCCAGCAGCTTGATTCAGAACACTGAAGCTTTCTTT
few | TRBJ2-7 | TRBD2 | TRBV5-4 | CASSLDGGVHEQYF | TGTGCCAGCAGCTTGGACGGGGGGGTCCACGAGCAGTACTTC
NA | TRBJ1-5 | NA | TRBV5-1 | CASSLDLTGGQPQHF | TGCGCCAGCAGCTTGGACCTGACAGGAGGTCAGCCCCAGCATTTT